Listed below are T cell receptor beta chains from one sample, sequenced in a study of blood T cell repertoires in COVID-19. The protocol was immunoSEQ multiplex PCR, while the TCRdb copy is restricted to in-frame clones and leaves out a portion. The data hold some 350,000 clones, with roughly 87% observed a single time. Material for sequencing was PBMCs or T cells enriched from blood (not recorded which). These TCRs come from a woman aged 25 to 45 who had recovered from COVID-19. Each CDR3 is given with its conserved first and last residue. A D gene is named only where the DNA matches it firmly. Rows may omit the clone size; those that give it use once, few, many or a size class.

>-|TRBV4-2|TRBJ1-4|-
CASSQEWRQPSNEKLFF
TGTGCCAGCAGCCAAGAATGGAGACAGCCTTCTAATGAAAAACTGTTTTTT
>-|TRBV27|TRBJ1-1|-
CASSPDQILNTEAFF
TGTGCCAGCAGCCCAGATCAGATACTGAACACTGAAGCTTTCTTT
>-|TRBV27|TRBJ2-7|TRBD2
CASSPAGGPTYEQYF
TGTGCCAGCAGTCCGGCGGGAGGCCCTACCTACGAGCAGTACTTC
>-|TRBV19|TRBJ2-2|TRBD2
CASSLTSATGELFF
TGTGCCAGTAGCCTGACTAGCGCCACCGGGGAGCTGTTTTTT
>-|TRBV7-9|TRBJ2-7|-
CASSLITSSYEQYF
TGTGCCAGCAGCTTAATTACTAGCTCCTACGAGCAGTACTTC
>-|TRBV29-1|TRBJ1-5|-
CSVVQERNQPQHF
TGCAGCGTTGTACAGGAAAGAAATCAGCCCCAGCATTTT
>-|TRBV5-1|TRBJ1-4|-
CASSSPGEKLFF
TGCGCCAGCAGCTCACCGGGGGAAAAACTGTTTTTT
>-|TRBV5-1|TRBJ2-1|TRBD2
CASSLAASGVNEQFF
TGCGCCAGCAGCTTAGCGGCTAGCGGGGTAAATGAGCAGTTCTTC
>-|TRBV10-3|TRBJ2-7|TRBD1
CAISGQGLHEQYF
TGTGCCATCAGCGGACAGGGATTACACGAGCAGTACTTC
>-|TRBV7-2|TRBJ2-5|-
CASSLASSFQQETQYF
TGTGCCAGCAGCTTAGCTTCTAGCTTTCAACAAGAGACCCAGTACTTC
>-|TRBV5-4|TRBJ2-4|TRBD2
CASSPGGDTFAKNIQYF
TGTGCCAGCAGCCCGGGAGGGGACACGTTCGCCAAAAACATTCAGTACTTC
>-|TRBV30|TRBJ2-1|TRBD2
CAWDLAGGYNEQFF
TGTGCCTGGGATCTAGCGGGGGGCTACAATGAGCAGTTCTTC
>-|TRBV5-1|TRBJ2-3|TRBD2
CASSPIGGSDTQYF
TGCGCCAGCAGCCCTATCGGGGGGTCGGATACGCAGTATTTT
>-|TRBV9|TRBJ2-2|-
CASREGANTGELFF
TGTGCCAGCAGAGAGGGGGCGAACACCGGGGAGCTGTTTTTT
>-|TRBV9|TRBJ2-3|-
CASSVAPTWSDTQYF
TGTGCCAGCAGCGTAGCCCCGACATGGTCAGATACGCAGTATTTT
>-|TRBV6-5|TRBJ2-2|-
CASFSGYTGELFF
TGTGCCAGTTTTAGCGGATACACCGGGGAGCTGTTTTTT
>-|TRBV6-6|TRBJ2-3|-
CASRSHAGEDTQYF
TGTGCCAGCAGATCACACGCCGGGGAGGATACGCAGTATTTT
>-|TRBV11-2|TRBJ2-7|-
CASSLGLEQYF
TGTGCCAGCAGCTTGGGACTCGAGCAGTACTTC
>-|TRBV5-4|TRBJ2-7|TRBD1
CASSPRTGEYEQYF
TGTGCCAGCAGCCCGCGAACAGGGGAGTACGAGCAGTACTTC
>once|TRBV5-1|TRBJ2-7|-
CASSLKAGYSYEQYF
TGCGCCAGCAGCTTGAAAGCAGGATACTCCTACGAGCAGTACTTC
>-|TRBV7-2|TRBJ2-3|TRBD2
CASSFPTSGSTDTQYF
TGTGCCAGCAGCTTCCCAACTAGCGGGAGTACAGATACGCAGTATTTT
>few|TRBV30|TRBJ1-2|-
CAWSATVNYGYTF
TGTGCCTGGAGTGCGACAGTCAACTATGGCTACACCTTC
>-|TRBV11-2|TRBJ2-3|TRBD2
CASSSRYGGAPSTDTQYF
TGTGCCAGCAGCTCCCGGTACGGGGGGGCCCCTAGCACAGATACGCAGTATTTT
>-|TRBV6-5|TRBJ2-5|TRBD2
CASSDWREGETQYF
TGTGCCAGCAGCGACTGGCGGGAGGGGGAGACCCAGTACTTC
>-|TRBV20-1|TRBJ2-1|-
CSASDPSSYNEQFF
TGCAGTGCTAGTGATCCGAGCTCCTACAATGAGCAGTTCTTC
>-|TRBV24-1|TRBJ2-7|-
CATSDPGSNDYEQYF
TGTGCCACCAGTGATCCGGGATCGAACGATTACGAGCAGTACTTC
>-|TRBV7-8|TRBJ1-2|TRBD1
CASSLGGTGVNYGYTF
TGTGCCAGCAGCTTAGGAGGGACAGGGGTTAACTATGGCTACACCTTC
>-|TRBV11-2|TRBJ1-6|-
CASSPGESPLHF
TGTGCCAGCAGCCCGGGGGAGTCACCCCTCCACTTT
>-|TRBV10-1|TRBJ2-3|-
CASSELGYRTGETDTQYF
TGCGCCAGCAGTGAGTTAGGCTATCGGACGGGAGAGACAGATACGCAGTATTTT
>-|TRBV12-3/TRBV12-4|TRBJ1-2|TRBD1
CASGQGAEGYTF
TGTGCCAGCGGGCAGGGGGCTGAAGGCTACACCTTC
>-|TRBV4-1|TRBJ2-7|-
CASSPGALIGEQYF
TGCGCCAGCAGCCCTGGAGCACTAATTGGCGAGCAGTACTTC
>-|TRBV7-3|TRBJ1-1|-
CASSTGVGNTEAFF
TGTGCCAGCAGCACCGGGGTGGGGAACACTGAAGCTTTCTTT
>-|TRBV18|TRBJ1-6|-
CASSPPQGHNNSPLHF
TGTGCCAGCTCACCACCCCAGGGACACAATAATTCACCCCTCCACTTT
>-|TRBV4-2|TRBJ2-7|TRBD1
CASSQADRANYEQYF
TGTGCCAGCAGCCAAGCCGACAGGGCGAACTACGAGCAGTACTTC
>-|TRBV24-1|TRBJ2-3|TRBD1
CATNSPGTGTDTQYF
TGTGCCACCAACTCGCCCGGGACAGGAACAGATACGCAGTATTTT